Listed below are T cell receptor beta chains from one sample, sequenced in a study of OX40 agonist ivuxolimab in advanced cancers. Libraries were prepared by immunoSEQ multiplex PCR; TCRdb keeps only in-frame clonotypes and omits some of them. The sample lists about 60,000 clones, around nine tenths occurring once. The specimen was CD4+ or CD8+ T cells sorted from blood, collected in a trial of the OX40 agonist ivuxolimab. The receptor set was obtained from an adult with an advanced solid tumor such as melanoma, head and neck, liver or kidney cancer. Both conserved end residues are part of each CDR3. Each record gives: V gene, J gene, clone size, D gene, CDR3 protein, CDR3 DNA. The D gene is left open where the match is weak. Size is omitted from some rows. Given values are once, few, many or a class for expanded clones.

TRBV2	TRBJ2-5	.	.	CASSEAGGIAETQYF	TGTGCCAGCAGTGAAGCGGGGGGAATCGCAGAGACCCAGTACTTC
TRBV7-2	TRBJ2-3	.	TRBD2	CASSLLPERVGGDTQYF	TGTGCCAGCAGCCTCCTTCCAGAGCGGGTGGGGGGGGATACGCAGTATTTT
TRBV10-2	TRBJ2-7	once	TRBD1	CASGQGTAYEQYF	TGCGCCAGCGGGCAGGGGACAGCCTACGAGCAGTACTTC
TRBV28	TRBJ2-5	.	.	CASSFVSETQYF	TGTGCCAGCAGTTTTGTAAGCGAGACCCAGTACTTC
TRBV7-6	TRBJ1-1	.	.	CASSLAQGLNTEAFF	TGTGCCAGCAGCTTAGCGCAGGGTCTGAACACTGAAGCTTTCTTT
TRBV27	TRBJ1-1	once	TRBD1	CASSLGGVSTEAFF	TGTGCCAGCAGTCTAGGGGGCGTCTCCACTGAAGCTTTCTTT
TRBV27	TRBJ2-3	.	TRBD1	CASGRFDRGTDTQYF	TGTGCCAGCGGTAGATTCGACAGGGGCACAGATACGCAGTATTTT
TRBV7-9	TRBJ2-7	once	TRBD2	CASSQGLAGGGEQYF	TGTGCCAGCAGCCAGGGACTAGCGGGAGGTGGTGAGCAGTACTTC
TRBV9	TRBJ2-5	.	TRBD2	CASSVGLAGGGETQYF	TGTGCCAGCAGCGTAGGACTAGCGGGAGGTGGAGAGACCCAGTACTTC
TRBV4-1	TRBJ2-7	.	TRBD2	CASSQGMHLAAVEQYF	TGCGCCAGCAGCCAAGGTATGCACCTAGCGGCAGTCGAGCAGTACTTC
TRBV9	TRBJ2-7	few	.	CASSGLTDEQYF	TGTGCCAGCAGCGGCCTTACGGACGAGCAGTACTTC
TRBV2	TRBJ2-7	.	TRBD1	CASSEDTGDTYEQYF	TGTGCCAGCAGTGAAGATACAGGGGATACCTACGAGCAGTACTTC
TRBV13	TRBJ1-3	.	.	CASSFYGSSGNTIYF	TGTGCCAGCAGCTTCTACGGGAGCTCTGGAAACACCATATATTTT
TRBV19	TRBJ2-3	once	.	CASSIPGDTQYF	TGTGCCAGTAGTATACCAGGGGATACGCAGTATTTT
TRBV19	TRBJ2-7	.	.	CASSVSFISYEQYF	TGTGCCAGTAGCGTCTCGTTCATATCCTACGAGCAGTACTTC
TRBV28	TRBJ2-7	.	TRBD2	CASSFSGLAAYEQYF	TGTGCCAGCAGTTTCTCGGGACTAGCGGCGTACGAGCAGTACTTC
TRBV10-2	TRBJ2-7	.	.	CASSDLEGREPYEQYF	TGCGCCAGCAGTGACTTGGAAGGGCGGGAACCATACGAGCAGTACTTC
TRBV9	TRBJ1-1	.	TRBD1	CASSEGQGGTEAFF	TGTGCCAGCAGCGAGGGACAGGGAGGAACTGAAGCTTTCTTT
TRBV6-6	TRBJ1-4	.	.	CASSARDFPDEKLFF	TGTGCCAGCAGTGCGCGGGACTTTCCGGATGAAAAACTGTTTTTT
TRBV7-2	TRBJ1-4	.	.	CASSLGQGTTNEKLFF	TGTGCCAGCAGCTTAGGTCAGGGGACAACTAATGAAAAACTGTTTTTT
TRBV2	TRBJ2-7	.	.	CASSELGASYEQYF	TGTGCCAGCAGTGAACTCGGGGCCAGCTACGAGCAGTACTTC
TRBV27	TRBJ1-5	.	.	CASSLQGNQPQHF	TGTGCCAGCAGTTTACAGGGCAATCAGCCCCAGCATTTT
TRBV19	TRBJ2-2	.	.	CASSIVALNTGELFF	TGTGCCAGTAGTATCGTCGCCTTGAACACCGGGGAGCTGTTTTTT
TRBV27	TRBJ2-7	.	.	CASSWGPRRDPSYEQYF	TGTGCCAGCAGTTGGGGGCCTCGGCGGGACCCATCCTACGAGCAGTACTTC
TRBV4-2	TRBJ2-7	.	TRBD2	CASSPRLAGEEQYF	TGTGCCAGCAGCCCCCGACTAGCGGGAGAAGAGCAGTACTTC
TRBV5-1	TRBJ1-1	few	.	CASSSMTMNTEAFF	TGCGCCAGCAGCTCAATGACGATGAACACTGAAGCTTTCTTT
TRBV27	TRBJ2-1	.	TRBD2	CASSIAGGYNEQFF	TGTGCCAGCAGTATAGCGGGAGGCTACAATGAGCAGTTCTTC
TRBV4-3	TRBJ2-1	.	.	CASSPTPEGSPYNEQFF	TGCGCCAGCAGCCCAACCCCTGAGGGAAGCCCCTACAATGAGCAGTTCTTC
TRBV28	TRBJ2-4	.	TRBD2	CASRVPGGSKNIQYF	TGTGCCAGCAGAGTCCCGGGGGGGTCCAAAAACATTCAGTACTTC
TRBV19	TRBJ1-2	.	.	CASSPKGVYGYTF	TGTGCCAGTAGTCCCAAGGGGGTTTATGGCTACACCTTC
TRBV27	TRBJ2-7	.	TRBD2	CASSWAGGSYEQYF	TGTGCCAGCAGTTGGGCGGGCGGGAGTTACGAGCAGTACTTC
TRBV19	TRBJ1-5	once	TRBD1	CASTPGTGGRQPQHF	TGTGCCAGTACTCCCGGGACAGGGGGAAGGCAGCCCCAGCATTTT
TRBV28	TRBJ1-3	.	.	CASSLGGELTIYF	TGTGCCAGCAGTTTGGGCGGAGAGTTGACCATATATTTT
TRBV7-9	TRBJ2-2	.	.	CASSAGVTGELFF	TGTGCCAGCAGCGCGGGTGTCACCGGGGAGCTGTTTTTT
TRBV9	TRBJ2-7	.	TRBD1	CASSVQGQGSYEQYF	TGTGCCAGCAGCGTCCAAGGACAGGGATCCTACGAGCAGTACTTC
TRBV29-1	TRBJ2-7	.	TRBD1	CSVVLDNRGYEQYF	TGCAGCGTTGTCTTGGACAACAGGGGCTACGAGCAGTACTTC
TRBV15	TRBJ2-7	.	TRBD2	CATSRDRLAGTGAYEQYF	TGTGCCACCAGCAGAGATCGACTAGCGGGAACGGGGGCCTACGAGCAGTACTTC
TRBV7-6	TRBJ2-5	few	.	CASSFGPQGGTQYF	TGTGCCAGCAGCTTCGGACCGCAGGGGGGGACCCAGTACTTC
TRBV9	TRBJ2-3	.	.	CASSARPTDTQYF	TGTGCCAGCAGTGCCCGGCCAACTGATACGCAGTATTTT
TRBV13	TRBJ2-2	.	.	CASSPGPLNTGELFF	TGTGCCAGCAGCCCAGGGCCCTTAAACACCGGGGAGCTGTTTTTT
TRBV5-1	TRBJ2-1	.	.	CASSLVGGDEQFF	TGCGCCAGCAGCTTGGTGGGGGGCGATGAGCAGTTCTTC
TRBV13	TRBJ2-7	.	.	CASSLEGVGAYEQYF	TGTGCCAGCAGCTTAGAGGGAGTAGGGGCCTACGAGCAGTACTTC
TRBV27	TRBJ1-1	once	.	CASSLSGFGTEAFF	TGTGCCAGCAGTTTATCAGGGTTTGGCACTGAAGCTTTCTTT
TRBV6-5	TRBJ2-7	.	TRBD1	CASSSTGGDEQYF	TGTGCCAGCAGCTCGACAGGGGGCGACGAGCAGTACTTC
TRBV7-8	TRBJ2-7	.	.	CASSLAGEYEQYF	TGTGCCAGCAGCTTAGCAGGAGAGTACGAGCAGTACTTC
TRBV28	TRBJ2-7	.	TRBD1	CASSGDRATYEQYF	TGTGCCAGCAGTGGGGACAGGGCAACCTACGAGCAGTACTTC
TRBV5-4	TRBJ2-5	.	TRBD2	CASRPSGTSGEETQYF	TGTGCCAGCAGGCCGTCCGGGACTAGCGGAGAAGAGACCCAGTACTTC
TRBV7-9	TRBJ2-4	.	.	CASSSEIDENIQYF	TGTGCCAGCAGCAGCGAAATCGACGAAAACATTCAGTACTTC
TRBV5-8	TRBJ2-3	.	.	CASTVSGTGTDTQYF	TGTGCCAGCACCGTTAGCGGGACAGGGACAGATACGCAGTATTTT
TRBV2	TRBJ2-5	.	.	CASSEERAGQETQYF	TGTGCCAGCAGTGAAGAGCGGGCGGGACAAGAGACCCAGTACTTC
TRBV6-4	TRBJ2-2	.	TRBD1	CASSDGQGASGELFF	TGTGCCAGCAGTGACGGACAGGGGGCCTCCGGGGAGCTGTTTTTT
TRBV5-1	TRBJ2-7	.	TRBD1	CASRDRGNEQYF	TGCGCCAGTCGGGACAGGGGCAACGAGCAGTACTTC
TRBV5-4	TRBJ2-7	.	TRBD1	CASSLVGQGYEQYF	TGTGCCAGCAGCTTGGTGGGACAGGGCTACGAGCAGTACTTC
TRBV7-9	TRBJ2-3	once	.	CASSLTGLANTQYF	TGTGCCAGCAGCCTTACGGGGCTAGCAAATACGCAGTATTTT
TRBV29-1	TRBJ2-2	.	TRBD2	CSSRGGTGELFF	TGCAGCTCTCGGGGGGGCACCGGGGAGCTGTTTTTT